A single sample gave rise to the 7 T cell receptor beta chains below, sequenced in a study of blood T cells in healthy people across ages. Sample-barcoded 5' priming and a J-beta primer mix drove a second PCR of 7 to 11 cycles. Using its own MiXCR run on the 5' RACE reads, TCRdb lists one record per CDR3 protein. The sample holds about 1.4 million distinct CDR3 sequences, approximately 59% seen once. The sample was blood. The source is a young man in good health.

V usage is TRBV29-1 and J usage is TRBJ2-7; a possible D gene is TRBD1 (5 bases). V was clipped by 4 bases and J by 5 bases, with 15 bases between them. Germline V CDR1 and CDR2: SQVTM, ANQGSEA. The CDR3 is made up of 13 amino acids. The CDR3 sequence: CSVAKQGSNEQYF. The DNA for the CDR3 is TGCAGCGTTGCGAAGCAGGGAAGCAACGAGCAGTACTTC.

The chain's CDR3 is CASSETSDLTGELFF. CDR3 DNA: TGTGCCAGCAGCGAAACTAGCGACCTCACCGGGGAGCTGTTTTTT. The rearrangement uses TRBV6-5 and TRBJ2-2; 7 bases align to TRBD2. V lost 6 bases, J lost 4 bases, and 8 bases stayed unmatched. The CDR3 extends over 15 amino acids. CDR1 and CDR2 (germline): MNHEY, SVGAGI.

This chain links TRBV12-3 or TRBV12-4 with TRBJ2-7; 7 positions agree with TRBD1. The CDR3 has 14 residues. With V trimmed by 1 base and J by 6 bases, 6 bases remained unmatched. The CDR3 reads CASSLEGALTEQYF. Written as DNA, the CDR3 is TGTGCCAGCAGTTTAGAGGGGGCGCTAACCGAGCAGTACTTC.

The V gene is TRBV7-8, the J gene TRBJ1-4; D uncertain. The ends were cut back, 5 bases at V and 8 bases at J, with 12 bases in the middle. CDR3 length equals 13 residues. Germline V gene lookup returns CDR1 SGHVS and CDR2 FQNEAQ. This CDR3 reads CASSLSVWEKLFF. DNA of the CDR3: TGTGCCAGCAGCCTCTCGGTTTGGGAAAAACTGTTTTTT.

The V call is TRBV12-3 or TRBV12-4, the J call TRBJ2-4; no clear D gene. The J call is doubtful: the DNA matches TRBJ2-7 better. This CDR3 contains 15 residues. The DNA of the CDR3 is TGTGCCAGCAGTTTAAGTCCAGGTCTGGTGGACGAGCAGTACTTC. It yields the protein CASSLSPGLVDEQYF.

This clonotype was detected a few times. This rearrangement joins TRBV5-6 to TRBJ2-2; the match to TRBD2 covers 7 bases. Per germline, CDR1 SGHDT and CDR2 YYEEEE. This CDR3 is 13 amino acids long. J gave up 12 bases and V 1 base, and 6 bases lay outside the gene matches. CDR3 residues: CASSLSSGRKLFF. The CDR3 bases are TGTGCCAGCAGCTTGTCTAGCGGTCGAAAGCTGTTTTTT.

V and J are TRBV3-1 and TRBJ2-7; no firm D call. CDR1 is LGHDT and CDR2 is YNNKEL in the germline V gene (reference sequence). The CDR3 sequence is 13 residues long. V lost 0 bases and J 12 bases, leaving 15 bases between the germline ends. The CDR3 DNA sequence: TGTGCCAGCAGCCAAGAGGGGTCGCGCGTTAGGTACTTC. Its translation: CASSQEGSRVRYF.